Here is one T cell receptor (beta chain) with its context. The data are from a study of blood T cell repertoires in COVID-19. Study background: PBMCs, B-cell-depleted T cells, or T cells were the source of the cDNA or gDNA that made up the material.

Original analysis: Amplification of reference gene primers provided the estimated nucleated cell counts. Sequenced by immunoSEQ multiplex PCR; TCRdb stores in-frame clones only, minus some. The V and J calls and clone size are taken from that table; D and trimming were inferred from the DNA. There are around 190,000 clones in the sample; approximately 90% occur only once, and 1.1% lies in the top ten. The V end was cut by 0 bases, the J end by 0 bases, with 11 bases between. Germline values: CDR1 SGHRS, CDR2 YFSETQ. This CDR3 has 16 amino acids. This sequence joins TRBV5-1 and TRBJ2-3; possibly TRBD2 for D (6 bases). Sequencing was performed on peripheral blood. The source is a man aged 30 to 45 with acute or convalescent COVID-19. CDR3 nucleotides: TGCGCCAGCAGCTTGGTGGCGGGGTTTAGCACAGATACGCAGTATTTT. Its translation is CASSLVAGFSTDTQYF. The variable domain in full, completed from reference TRBV5-1 and TRBJ2-3, reads KAGVTQTPRYLIKTRGQQVTLSCSPISGHRSVSWYQQTPGQGLQFLFEYFSETQRNKGNFPGRFSGRQFSNSRSEMNVSTLELGDSALYLCASSLVAGFSTDTQYFGPGTRLTVL.